This T cell receptor (beta chain) was recorded in a study of beta chain features in type 1 diabetes (dated by TCRdb to the late 2010s). For the study in its entirety: Mean age, gender distribution, total cell number and subset yield did not differ between patients and healthy donors. Across all samples, fewer than 110,000,000 sorted cells were examined, and cell number per subset correlated strongly with RNA yield. The study compared TCRB repertoires of sorted circulating CD4+ T cell subsets between recently diagnosed type 1 diabetes patients and matched healthy donors. Whereas all 28 donors provided naive and central memory subsets, regulatory and stem cell-like memory subsets were isolated from just 8 patients and roughly 8 healthy donors.

Results the study describes overall, beyond this receptor: Shorter templates might be favored by PCR, yet because patient and control samples were amplified and corrected together, any such skew would affect both groups equally. At VDJ recombination sites, patients with type 1 diabetes made fewer insertions and deleted more nucleotides, a pattern implying thymic rearrangement abnormalities. Because small numbers of individuals were included in the HLA sub-analyses, any influence of HLA type on TCRB rearrangement was left unresolved. Naive, central memory and regulatory TCRB repertoires appeared to be more similar among patients than among healthy donors. Type 1 diabetes patients showed a moderate but significant shortening of TCRB CDR3 length in all four CD4+ subsets. Because cDNA was sequenced instead of genomic DNA, highly expressing activated cells could be over-represented, though the groups showed no difference in activation or CD3 levels.

Each donor gave one peripheral blood draw, averaging approximately 0.12 L, which was collected into heparinised tubes. A BD FACSAria II was used to sort naive, central memory, regulatory and stem cell-like memory CD4+ T cells with a panel that included CD45RO, CCR7, CD25, CD127, CD95 and CD27. Purity was above 95% for every sorted population. Right away, PBMCs were isolated by Lymphoprep density gradient centrifugation and were stained directly, with no culture step. So that batch effects would be minimized, each experiment stained and sorted samples in pairs, pairing one healthy donor with one patient. The entire isolated RNA was reverse transcribed using the High Capacity cDNA Reverse Transcription Kit, and thus expressed TCRB transcripts were sequenced. Naive, central memory and regulatory T cell samples underwent deep immunoSEQ sequencing, averaging around 3.9 million total reads per sample. Sorted cells were lysed in RLT buffer, and RNA was extracted using DNase-treated RNeasy Micro or Mini kits according to cell number. Each cell subset was processed separately to prevent cross-contamination, with patient and healthy donor samples processed together. The immunoSEQ multiplex PCR was used to amplify TCRB sequences from cDNA, generating 87-bp fragments that spanned the CDR3 region. The amplicons were sequenced using the Illumina HiSeq platform. The paper's processing steps were these. Synthetic template baselines were used to correct PCR bias computationally, reads within Hamming distance 2 were collapsed, and singletons that could not be merged were discarded. By aligning reads against IMGT, V, D and J genes, CDR3 length, and insertions or deletions at six rearrangement sites were assigned. Within each subset, clonotype counts were normalized to the number of sorted cells before true diversity and Gini coefficients were calculated with the tcR R package. Repertoire sharing was quantified using the overlap coefficient calculated on TCRB nucleotide sequences. The table was pulled from immuneACCESS by TCRdb, which kept in-frame rearrangements only. Such tables lose some clones; where checked, under half of the loss comes from unresolved V genes, and the rest has no known cause. V and J calls and clone size are given by that table; D and trimming were obtained from the DNA. This sample has 37,000 or so clones in its table, and 49% of those were observed once. 0.72% of the sample belongs to the ten largest clones.

CDR1 and CDR2 (SGHDT, YYEEEE) derive from the germline V gene. For this chain, trimming is 4 bases at the V end and 0 bases at the J end, and the number of junction bases without a gene match is 17. The CDR3 contains 19 residues, cysteine and phenylalanine counted. The sequence is cut down to CDR3 DNA, 57 bases in frame from base 1. The table lists this clone with a few counts. Its antigen has not been determined. Per-nucleotide qualities are absent, and no much larger clonotype sits a single base away. The clonotype was recovered from a woman under 30 in good health. The sample consisted of central memory CD4+ T cells from blood. Rearrangement joined TRBV5-6 to TRBJ2-5; the central 8 bases match TRBD2. The CDR3 region: CASSLYSPLSGGYQETQYF. Here is the DNA: TGTGCCAGCAGCCTATACTCCCCCTTGAGCGGGGGCTACCAAGAGACCCAGTACTTC.